The following is a TCR beta chain sequence with its context. Its antigen is not identified. This record comes from a study of spatial heterogeneity in lung cancer. Each TCR cDNA molecule carried a unique molecular identifier. MiXCR was run by TCRdb on the 5' RACE reads, yielding one entry per CDR3 protein. The sample has more than 15,000 distinct CDR3 sequences, 20% to 25% seen once. The ends were cut back, 5 bases at V and 3 bases at J, with 19 bases in the middle. Looked up from germline, CDR1 is SGHTA and CDR2 is FQGTGA. The CDR3 is made up of 17 amino acids. Study-wide findings and caveats: The study found ubiquitous expanded tumor TCRs in blood more at resection than follow-up.

The time point here: sample taken at primary tumor resection. Sequencing of whole RNA from tumor, nontumor lung or frozen PBMC involved no sorting. The donors, roughly 70 patients with untreated early-stage non-small cell lung cancer, provided the samples. The sequence came from a female donor with early-stage non-small cell lung cancer. The chain is built from TRBV7-3 and TRBJ2-2; possibly TRBD1 or TRBD2 for D (6 bases each). Sequencing was performed on PBMCs, taken at surgery. The CDR3 is CASSPDIGGLHTGELFF. As DNA, the CDR3 is TGTGCCAGCAGCCCCGACATTGGGGGGCTACACACCGGGGAGCTGTTTTTT.